This T cell receptor (beta chain) derives from a study of post-analysis software for immune sequencing data. Across the study: Patients with relapsing-remitting, secondary progressive and progressive-relapsing multiple sclerosis courses were all represented. Study-level results: Controls significantly exceeded multiple sclerosis patients in normalized Chao1 diversity. Samples sharing a preparation batch grouped tightly together when assessed by F measure. Patients used about 5 TRBV segments, including TRBV5-6, TRBV5-1 and TRBV20-1, more often than controls.

Prepared libraries of TCR beta cDNA carried unique molecular identifiers. The source material, about 0.9 to 11 million T cells, gave rise to 400,000 to 550,000 cDNA molecules. TCRdb passed the PCR reads through MiXCR, listing each CDR3 protein once. The table has hundreds of thousands of distinct CDR3 sequences, under 70% seen once. Points on this clonotype: Its antigen is still unknown.

This CDR3 is built from 14 residues. Germline CDR1 and CDR2: MNHEY and SVGAGI. Trimming took 2 bases from V and 4 from J, leaving 12 bases between them. The sequence came from a girl between 5 and 17 years old with multiple sclerosis. What was sequenced was blood. The chain employs TRBV6-5 and TRBJ2-7; tentative D call: TRBD2 (5 bases). The CDR3 DNA follows: TGTGCCAGCAGTTACCTCGGGGTCGGGTACGAGCAGTACTTC. Its protein is CASSYLGVGYEQYF.